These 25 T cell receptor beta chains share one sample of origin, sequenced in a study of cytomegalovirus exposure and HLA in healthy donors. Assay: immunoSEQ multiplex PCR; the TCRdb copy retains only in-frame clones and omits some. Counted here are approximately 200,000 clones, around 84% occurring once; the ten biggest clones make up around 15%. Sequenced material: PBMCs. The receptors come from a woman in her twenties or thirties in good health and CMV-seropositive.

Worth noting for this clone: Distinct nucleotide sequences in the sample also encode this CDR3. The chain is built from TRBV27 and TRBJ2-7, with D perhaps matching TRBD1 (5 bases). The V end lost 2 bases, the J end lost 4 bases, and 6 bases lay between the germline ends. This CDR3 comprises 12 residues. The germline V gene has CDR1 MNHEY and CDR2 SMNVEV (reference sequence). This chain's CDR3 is CASSLRGYEQYF. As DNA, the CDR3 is TGTGCCAGCAGTTTAAGGGGTTACGAGCAGTACTTC.

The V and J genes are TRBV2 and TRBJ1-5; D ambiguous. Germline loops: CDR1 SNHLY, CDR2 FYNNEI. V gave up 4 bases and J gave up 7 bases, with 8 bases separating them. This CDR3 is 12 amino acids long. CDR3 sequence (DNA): TGTGCCAGCAGTGCTTCAGGCCAGCCCCAGCATTTT. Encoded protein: CASSASGQPQHF.

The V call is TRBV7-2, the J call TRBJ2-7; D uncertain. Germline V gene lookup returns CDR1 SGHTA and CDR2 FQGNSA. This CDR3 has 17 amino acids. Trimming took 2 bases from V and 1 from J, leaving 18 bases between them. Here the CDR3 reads CASSLITREVYSYEQYF. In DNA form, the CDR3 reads TGTGCCAGCAGCTTAATAACACGTGAGGTTTATTCCTACGAGCAGTACTTC.

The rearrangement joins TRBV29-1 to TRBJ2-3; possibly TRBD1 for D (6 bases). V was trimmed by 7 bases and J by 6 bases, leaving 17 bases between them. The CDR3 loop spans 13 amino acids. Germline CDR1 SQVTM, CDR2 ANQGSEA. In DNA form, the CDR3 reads TGCAGCGGTGGGCAAGGGGGTATGGATACGCAGTATTTT. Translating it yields CSGGQGGMDTQYF.

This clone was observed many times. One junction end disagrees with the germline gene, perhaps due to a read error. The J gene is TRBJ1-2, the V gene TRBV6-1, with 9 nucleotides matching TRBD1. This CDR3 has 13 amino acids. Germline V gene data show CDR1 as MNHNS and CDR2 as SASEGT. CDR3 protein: CASSDPGTGIPYF. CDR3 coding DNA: TGTGCCAGCAGTGACCCCGGGACAGGGATCCCTTACTTC.

The CDR3 DNA is TGTGCCACAGCACCGGGACTAGCTACCTACGAGCAGTACTTC. It specifies CATAPGLATYEQYF. The J gene is TRBJ2-7, the V gene TRBV15; 9 bases fit TRBD2. V trimming: 9 bases; J trimming: 2 bases; junction bases outside the gene matches: 8. The V gene's germline CDR1 is LNHNV and CDR2 YYDKDF (reference sequence). The CDR3 consists of 14 residues.

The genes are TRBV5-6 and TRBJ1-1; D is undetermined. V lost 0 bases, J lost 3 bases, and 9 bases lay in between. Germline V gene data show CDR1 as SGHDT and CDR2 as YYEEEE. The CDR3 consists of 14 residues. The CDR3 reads CASSLDRVYTEAFF. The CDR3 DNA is TGTGCCAGCAGCTTGGACAGAGTTTACACTGAAGCTTTCTTT.

CDR3 in amino acids: CASSGGGVETQYF. The CDR3 nucleotides are TGTGCCAGCAGCGGGGGAGGGGTAGAGACCCAGTACTTC. The chain carries TRBV9 and TRBJ2-5; 7 bases match TRBD2. CDR1 and CDR2 (germline): SGDLS, YYNGEE. This CDR3 spans 13 amino acids. With 3 bases clipped from V and 4 bases from J, the junction kept 3 bases outside the gene matches.

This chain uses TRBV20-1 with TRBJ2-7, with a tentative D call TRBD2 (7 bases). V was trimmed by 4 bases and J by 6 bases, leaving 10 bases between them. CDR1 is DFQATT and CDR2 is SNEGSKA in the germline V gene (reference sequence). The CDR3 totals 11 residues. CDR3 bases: TGCAGTGCTAAAGGGGGGGGCGAGCAGTACTTC. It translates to CSAKGGGEQYF.

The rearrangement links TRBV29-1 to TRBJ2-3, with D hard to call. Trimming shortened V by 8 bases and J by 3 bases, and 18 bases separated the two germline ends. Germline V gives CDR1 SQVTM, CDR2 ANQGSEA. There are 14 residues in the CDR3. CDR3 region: CSIGRQATTDTQYF. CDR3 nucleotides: TGCAGCATTGGGCGCCAGGCCACAACAGATACGCAGTATTTT.

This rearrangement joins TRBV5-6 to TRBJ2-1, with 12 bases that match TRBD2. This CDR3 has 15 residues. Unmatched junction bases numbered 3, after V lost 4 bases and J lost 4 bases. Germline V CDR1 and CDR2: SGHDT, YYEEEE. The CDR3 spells CASSRGLAGYNEQFF. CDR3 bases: TGTGCCAGCAGCCGGGGACTAGCGGGTTACAATGAGCAGTTCTTC.

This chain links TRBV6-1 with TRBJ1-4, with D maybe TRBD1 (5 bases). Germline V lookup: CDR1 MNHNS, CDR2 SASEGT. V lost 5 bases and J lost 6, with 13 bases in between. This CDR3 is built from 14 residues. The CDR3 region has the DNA TGTGCCAGCAGTTGGTGGGGCAGTGATGAAAAACTGTTTTTT. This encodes CASSWWGSDEKLFF.

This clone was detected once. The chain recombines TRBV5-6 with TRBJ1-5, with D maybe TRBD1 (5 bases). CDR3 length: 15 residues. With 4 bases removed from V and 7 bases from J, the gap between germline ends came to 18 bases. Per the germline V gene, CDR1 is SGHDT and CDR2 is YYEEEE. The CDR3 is CASSRYHGGGQPQHF. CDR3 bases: TGTGCCAGCAGCCGATACCACGGGGGTGGGCAGCCCCAGCATTTT.

The DNA for the CDR3 is TGTGCCAGCGGGGACATTATGAACACTGAAGCTTTCTTT. Translating gives CASGDIMNTEAFF. The chain combines TRBV6-6 with TRBJ1-1; tentative D call: TRBD1 (6 bases). Between the trimmed V and J ends, which lost 8 bases and 0 bases, there was a span of 10 bases. This CDR3 has 13 amino acids. CDR1 MNHNY and CDR2 SVGAGI come from the germline V gene (reference sequence).

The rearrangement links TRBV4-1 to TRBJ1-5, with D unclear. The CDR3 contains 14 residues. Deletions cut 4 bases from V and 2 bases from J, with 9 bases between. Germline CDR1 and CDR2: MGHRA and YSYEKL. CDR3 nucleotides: TGCGCCAGCAGCCCTTGGGAGGGCAATCAGCCCCAGCATTTT. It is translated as CASSPWEGNQPQHF.

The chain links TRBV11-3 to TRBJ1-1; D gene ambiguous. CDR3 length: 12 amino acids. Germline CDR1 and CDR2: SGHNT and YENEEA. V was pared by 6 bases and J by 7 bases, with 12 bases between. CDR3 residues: CASSLNGDEAFF. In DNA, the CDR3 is TGTGCCAGCAGTTTAAATGGAGATGAAGCTTTCTTT.

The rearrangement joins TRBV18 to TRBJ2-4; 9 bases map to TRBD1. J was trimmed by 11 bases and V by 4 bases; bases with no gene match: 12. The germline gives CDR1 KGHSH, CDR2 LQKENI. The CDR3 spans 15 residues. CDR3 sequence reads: CASSQDRGSLALQYF. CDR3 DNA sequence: TGTGCCAGCTCACAAGACAGGGGGTCTTTAGCGCTTCAGTACTTC.

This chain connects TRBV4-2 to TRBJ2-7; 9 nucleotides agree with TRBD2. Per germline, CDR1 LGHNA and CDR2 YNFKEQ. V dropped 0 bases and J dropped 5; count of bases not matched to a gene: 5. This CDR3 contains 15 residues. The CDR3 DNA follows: TGTGCCAGCAGCCAAGAGGGAAAGCGGGAGGACGAGCAGTACTTC. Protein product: CASSQEGKREDEQYF.

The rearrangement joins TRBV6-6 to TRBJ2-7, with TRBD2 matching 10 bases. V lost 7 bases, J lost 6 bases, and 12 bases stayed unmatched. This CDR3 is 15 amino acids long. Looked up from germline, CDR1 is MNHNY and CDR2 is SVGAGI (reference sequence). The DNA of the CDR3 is TGTGCCAGCAACCCGACTAGCGGGCTAGTCTCCGAGCAGTACTTC. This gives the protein CASNPTSGLVSEQYF.

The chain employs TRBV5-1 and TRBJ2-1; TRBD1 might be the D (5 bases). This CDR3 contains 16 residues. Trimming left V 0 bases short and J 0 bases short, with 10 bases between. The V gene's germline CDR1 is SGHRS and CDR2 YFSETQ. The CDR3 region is CASSLVLGRSYNEQFF. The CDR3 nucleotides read TGCGCCAGCAGCTTGGTCCTGGGGCGCTCCTACAATGAGCAGTTCTTC.

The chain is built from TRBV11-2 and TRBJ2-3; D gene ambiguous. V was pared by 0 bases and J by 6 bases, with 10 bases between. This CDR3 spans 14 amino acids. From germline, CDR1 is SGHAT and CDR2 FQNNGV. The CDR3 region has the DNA TGTGCCAGCAGCTTAGATAGAACCCGGGATACGCAGTATTTT. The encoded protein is CASSLDRTRDTQYF.

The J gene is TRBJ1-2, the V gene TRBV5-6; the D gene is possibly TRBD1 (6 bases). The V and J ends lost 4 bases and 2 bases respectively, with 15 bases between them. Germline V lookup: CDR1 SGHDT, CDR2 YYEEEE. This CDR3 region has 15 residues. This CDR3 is CASSPYPTGNYGYTF. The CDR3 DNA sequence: TGTGCCAGCAGCCCCTACCCTACAGGGAACTATGGCTACACCTTC.

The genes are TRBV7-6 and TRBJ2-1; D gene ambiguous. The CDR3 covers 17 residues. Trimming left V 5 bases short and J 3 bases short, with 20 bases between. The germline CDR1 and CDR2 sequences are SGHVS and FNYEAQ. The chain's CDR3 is CASSNERRAAYYNEQFF. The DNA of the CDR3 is TGTGCCAGCAGCAACGAGCGTCGAGCCGCCTACTACAATGAGCAGTTCTTC. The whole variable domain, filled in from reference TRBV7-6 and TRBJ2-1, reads GAGVSQSPRYKVTKRGQDVALRCDPISGHVSLYWYRQALGQGPEFLTYFNYEAQQDKSGLPNDRFSAERPEGSISTLTIQRTEQRDSAMYRCASSNERRAAYYNEQFFGPGTRLTVL.

CDR3 DNA: TGTGCCAGCAGTTACAGCGGGAGGTCTGGCAATGAGCAGTTCTTC. Amino acids: CASSYSGRSGNEQFF. V and J are TRBV28 and TRBJ2-1; 9 positions match TRBD2. The germline V gene has CDR1 MDHEN and CDR2 SYDVKM. With V trimmed by 4 bases and J by 6 bases, 7 bases remained unmatched. The CDR3 length is 15 residues.

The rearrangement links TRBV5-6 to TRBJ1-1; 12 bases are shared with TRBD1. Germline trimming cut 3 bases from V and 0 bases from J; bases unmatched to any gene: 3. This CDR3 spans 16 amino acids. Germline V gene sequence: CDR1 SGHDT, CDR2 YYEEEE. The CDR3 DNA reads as TGTGCCAGCAGCTGGGACAGGGGGCAAGTGAACACTGAAGCTTTCTTT. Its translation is CASSWDRGQVNTEAFF.